Listed here are 20 T cell receptor beta chains from one sample, sequenced in a study of OX40 agonist ivuxolimab in advanced cancers. Generated by immunoSEQ multiplex PCR, the TCRdb table keeps only in-frame clones and is missing some. Counted here are tens of thousands of clones, around 84% occurring once; the ten biggest clones make up roughly 1.9%. Sequenced material: CD4+ or CD8+ T cells sorted from blood, taken in a trial of the OX40 agonist ivuxolimab. The receptors derive from an adult with an advanced solid tumor such as melanoma, head and neck, liver or kidney cancer.

This clone was seen a few times. J is TRBJ2-5 and V is TRBV5-1; possible D gene TRBD1, 5 bases. Germline V gene lookup returns CDR1 SGHRS and CDR2 YFSETQ. V lost 0 bases and J lost 1, with 7 bases in between. The CDR3 totals 14 residues. CDR3 residues: CASSLDRGQETQYF. The CDR3 DNA sequence: TGCGCCAGCAGCTTGGATAGGGGCCAAGAGACCCAGTACTTC.

The chain joins TRBV5-4 to TRBJ2-7, with D perhaps given as TRBD1 or TRBD2 (5 bases each). The CDR3 is 15 residues long. Trimming took off 4 bases at V and 6 bases at J, with 20 bases between the two ends. CDR1 and CDR2 (germline): SGHNT, YYREEE (reference sequence). For the CDR3, the DNA is TGTGCCAGCAGCCTCCTAACGGGACCCTTTTCCGAGCAGTACTTC. Amino acid sequence: CASSLLTGPFSEQYF.

The chain employs TRBV28 and TRBJ1-2; no clear D. The CDR3 covers 15 residues. Germline assignment: CDR1 MDHEN and CDR2 SYDVKM. V shed 2 bases and J shed 2 bases, with 12 bases lying between them. This chain's CDR3 is CASSLGLAGNYGYTF. The DNA of the CDR3 is TGTGCCAGCAGTTTAGGATTGGCGGGAAACTATGGCTACACCTTC.

The J gene is TRBJ1-1, the V gene TRBV6-5; D unclear. Trimming shortened V by 2 bases and J by 4 bases, and 8 bases separated the two germline ends. This CDR3 region has 13 residues. CDR1 MNHEY and CDR2 SVGAGI come from the germline V gene. The chain's CDR3 is CASSYGFGTEAFF. As DNA, the CDR3 is TGTGCCAGCAGTTACGGGTTTGGCACTGAAGCTTTCTTT.

The chain combines TRBV5-1 with TRBJ2-7, with D perhaps matching TRBD1 (6 bases). V was pared by 0 bases and J by 3 bases, with 13 bases between. CDR1 and CDR2 (germline): SGHRS, YFSETQ. This CDR3 region has 15 residues. The CDR3 is CASSLASTGYYEQYF. The CDR3, as DNA: TGCGCCAGCAGCTTGGCTTCTACAGGGTACTACGAGCAGTACTTC.

The V call is TRBV7-9, the J call TRBJ1-6, with no clear D. The CDR3 sequence is 12 residues long. The germline V and J ends were trimmed by 6 bases and 8 bases, with 8 bases remaining between them. Germline V gene data show CDR1 as SEHNR and CDR2 as FQNEAQ (reference sequence). The CDR3 protein is CASSYQDSPLHF. The CDR3 region has the DNA TGTGCCAGCAGTTACCAGGATTCACCCCTCCACTTT.

This chain connects TRBV11-3 to TRBJ1-1, with no clear D. Germline values: CDR1 SGHNT, CDR2 YENEEA. Trimming pared 5 bases from V and 4 bases from J, leaving 14 bases between. The CDR3 has 14 residues. CDR3 amino acids: CASSQGGEGTEAFF. As DNA, the CDR3 is TGTGCCAGCAGCCAAGGTGGTGAGGGCACTGAAGCTTTCTTT.

The chain's CDR3 is CASSQTLLAGIYEQYF. The DNA for the CDR3 is TGCGCCAGCAGCCAGACATTACTAGCGGGGATCTACGAGCAGTACTTC. The rearrangement uses TRBV4-1 and TRBJ2-7; 10 positions match TRBD2. The V gene's germline CDR1 is MGHRA and CDR2 YSYEKL. The CDR3 is 16 amino acids. Unmatched junction bases numbered 8, after V lost 3 bases and J lost 3 bases.

The genes are TRBV28 and TRBJ1-2; 8 nucleotides line up with TRBD1. CDR1 and CDR2 from the germline V gene are MDHEN and SYDVKM. The junction had 9 bases not matched to a gene; V was cut back by 7 bases and J by 5 bases. CDR3 length: 14 amino acids. This CDR3 is CASTSGQAFYGYTF. The CDR3 coding sequence is TGTGCCAGCACCTCGGGACAGGCCTTTTATGGCTACACCTTC.

The chain combines TRBV6-1 with TRBJ2-4, with a tentative D call TRBD2 (6 bases). The length of the CDR3 is 15 residues. Germline assignment: CDR1 MNHNS and CDR2 SASEGT. Trimming stripped 5 bases from V and 3 bases from J, with 14 bases between. The chain's CDR3 is CASSPRDWGKNIQYF. The CDR3 DNA is TGTGCCAGCAGTCCAAGGGACTGGGGCAAAAACATTCAGTACTTC.

The chain couples TRBV7-2 to TRBJ2-1, with D tentatively TRBD1 (6 bases). Germline assignment: CDR1 SGHTA and CDR2 FQGNSA. This CDR3 is built from 14 residues. With 3 bases removed from V and 2 bases from J, the gap between germline ends came to 8 bases. The CDR3 region is CASSLRTAYNEQFF. For the CDR3, the DNA is TGTGCCAGCAGCTTGCGGACAGCCTACAATGAGCAGTTCTTC. The entire variable domain, with the rest obtained from reference TRBV7-2 and TRBJ2-1, is as follows: GAGVSQSPSNKVTEKGKDVELRCDPISGHTALYWYRQSLGQGLEFLIYFQGNSAPDKSGLPSDRFSAERTGGSVSTLTIQRTQQEDSAVYLCASSLRTAYNEQFFGPGTRLTVL.

V usage is TRBV27 and J usage is TRBJ1-1, with D perhaps matching TRBD1 (6 bases). V was pared by 5 bases and J by 4 bases, with 14 bases between. Germline CDR1 and CDR2: MNHEY and SMNVEV (reference sequence). The CDR3 extends over 14 amino acids. The CDR3: CASSRTGMGTEAFF. CDR3 in DNA: TGTGCCAGCAGTAGAACAGGGATGGGCACTGAAGCTTTCTTT.

The rearrangement links TRBV28 to TRBJ1-1; the match to TRBD1 covers 9 bases. Germline loops: CDR1 MDHEN, CDR2 SYDVKM. Trimming cost V 6 bases and J 4 bases; bases outside gene matches: 6. The length of the CDR3 is 14 residues. The DNA of the CDR3 is TGTGCCAGCAGGGGACAGGGATGGAGCACTGAAGCTTTCTTT. Encoded protein: CASRGQGWSTEAFF.

The rearrangement joins TRBV19 to TRBJ2-2; TRBD1 is a possible D gene (6 bases). The ends were cut back, 1 base at V and 3 bases at J, with 6 bases in the middle. CDR1 is LNHDA, CDR2 SQIVND, per germline (reference sequence). This CDR3 has 14 amino acids. The DNA for the CDR3 is TGTGCCAGTAGTATAGGGACAGACACCGGGGAGCTGTTTTTT. Residues: CASSIGTDTGELFF.

J is TRBJ1-2 and V is TRBV7-9, with unresolved D. This CDR3 spans 14 amino acids. V was trimmed by 3 bases and J by 1 base, leaving 9 bases between them. Germline-derived CDR1 and CDR2 are SEHNR and FQNEAQ (reference sequence). The CDR3: CASSFQALNYGYTF. For the CDR3, the DNA is TGTGCCAGCAGCTTTCAAGCGCTTAACTATGGCTACACCTTC.

This clone came up a few times. The V gene is TRBV9, the J gene TRBJ1-1; D might be TRBD1 (5 bases). With 0 bases removed from V and 1 base from J, the gap between germline ends came to 10 bases. Looked up from germline, CDR1 is SGDLS and CDR2 is YYNGEE. The CDR3 has 15 residues. The CDR3 loop reads CASSVVGGANTEAFF. The DNA of the CDR3 is TGTGCCAGCAGCGTAGTTGGGGGTGCGAACACTGAAGCTTTCTTT.

In this sample, this clone turned up once. The rearrangement uses TRBV7-9 and TRBJ2-3, with D perhaps TRBD1 (5 bases). Germline V gives CDR1 SEHNR, CDR2 FQNEAQ (reference sequence). V lost 6 bases and J 5 bases, leaving 6 bases between the germline ends. The CDR3 runs 11 residues. The CDR3: CASSRGDTQYF. For the CDR3, the DNA is TGTGCCAGCAGTAGGGGAGATACGCAGTATTTT.

This chain connects TRBV29-1 to TRBJ2-5; weak D call: TRBD1 (5 bases). This CDR3 is 12 amino acids long. Trimming shortened V by 4 bases and J by 5 bases, and 11 bases separated the two germline ends. CDR1 is SQVTM, CDR2 ANQGSEA, per germline. CDR3 loop: CSVAGLHETQYF. The CDR3 nucleotides read TGCAGCGTTGCAGGGTTACATGAGACCCAGTACTTC.

The chain is built from TRBV7-8 and TRBJ2-2; TRBD2 matches 9 bases. Germline V gives CDR1 SGHVS, CDR2 FQNEAQ. Losses at the gene ends were 6 bases for V and 5 bases for J; bases not matched to a gene: 10. This CDR3 is built from 16 residues. CDR3 amino acids: CASRQASSGETGELFF. The CDR3 DNA sequence: TGTGCCAGCAGGCAGGCGTCTAGCGGGGAGACCGGGGAGCTGTTTTTT.

V is TRBV6-1 and J is TRBJ1-2; a possible D gene is TRBD1 (6 bases). The CDR3 covers 14 residues. Trimming took 3 bases from V and 4 from J, leaving 12 bases between them. Per the germline V gene, CDR1 is MNHNS and CDR2 is SASEGT. DNA for the CDR3: TGTGCCAGCAGTGAGGGAGGCAGGGGCTATGGCTACACCTTC. Translating it yields CASSEGGRGYGYTF.